The text below deals with one T cell receptor beta chain. Antigen unknown. At one of its ends the junction is not consistent with the germline gene, which may arise from a read error. The sample originates from a study of shared clonotypes between healthy human individuals. CD8 cells classed as naive were CD45RO-negative and positively selected for CCR7, excluding terminally differentiated effector memory CD45RA+ cells. In the original processing: Without quality scores, immunoSEQ junctional reads could not be filtered like full-length reads. Sequenced by immunoSEQ multiplex PCR; TCRdb stores in-frame clones only, minus some. V, J and clone size reflect that table, while D and trimming were determined from the DNA. The sample consists of under 1 million clones, nearly 95% of them appearing once. Whole-study results and caveats: It was observed that 5% to 6.5% of naive CD4 clonotypes were shared across a handful of donors.

The material sequenced was naive CD8+ T cells sorted from blood. This clonotype was sampled from a man between 25 and 39 years old in good health.

The CDR3 is CASSLRGSLGDTQYF. The CDR3 DNA reads TGTGCTAGCAGCTTACGCGGGAGTCTCGGAGATACGCAGTATTTT. The rearrangement joins TRBV7-7 to TRBJ2-3; 7 bases are a match to TRBD2. Per germline, CDR1 SSHAT and CDR2 FNYEAQ (reference sequence). The CDR3 length is 15 residues. Full variable domain (outside the CDR3, taken from reference TRBV7-7 and TRBJ2-3): GAGVSQSPRYKVTKRGQDVTLRCDPISSHATLYWYQQALGQGPEFLTYFNYEAQPDKSGLPSDRFSAERPEGSISTLTIQRTEQRDSAMYRCASSLRGSLGDTQYFGPGTRLTVL.